This TCR beta chain was recorded in a study of blood T cells in healthy people across ages. V was pared by 0 bases and J by 7 bases, with 8 bases between. The CDR3 is 12 residues long. Looked up from germline, CDR1 is SGHRS and CDR2 is YFSETQ. A sample-barcoded 5' primer and a J-beta primer mix were used in a second PCR of roughly 6 to 11 cycles. A single record per CDR3 protein comes from TCRdb applying MiXCR to the 5' RACE reads. Seen here are more than 1.4 million distinct CDR3 sequences, 40% to 50% observed once, and the top ten hold 7.9%. This chain joins TRBV5-1 and TRBJ2-7; D ambiguous. The receptor was isolated from a young woman in good health. The sequencing sample was made of blood. DNA of the CDR3: TGCGCCAGCAGCTTGGTGGGTAAAGAGCAGTACTTC. The encoded protein is CASSLVGKEQYF. Based on the CDR3 plus reference TRBV5-1 and TRBJ2-7, the full variable domain is KAGVTQTPRYLIKTRGQQVTLSCSPISGHRSVSWYQQTPGQGLQFLFEYFSETQRNKGNFPGRFSGRQFSNSRSEMNVSTLELGDSALYLCASSLVGKEQYFGPGTRLTVT.